This is a list of T cell receptor beta chains from one sample in a study of lung T cells in sarcoidosis with Löfgren's syndrome. One entry per CDR3 protein, called by TCRdb with MiXCR from the reads. The data hold roughly 2,600 distinct CDR3 sequences, with 27% observed a single time. Sequenced input: CD4+ T cells from bronchoalveolar lavage. The receptor set was obtained from a human donor with sarcoidosis (Löfgren's syndrome or another form), or a control subject (not recorded which). CDR3s include the opening cysteine and the closing phenylalanine or tryptophan. Fields, in order: J gene, clone size, D gene, V gene, CDR3 DNA, CDR3 protein. A D gene is named only where the DNA matches it firmly. Size is omitted from some rows. Given values are once, few, many or a class for expanded clones.

>TRBJ2-5|many|-|TRBV3-1
TGTGCCAGCAGCCCCGGCAGGGGTGCGACCCAGTACTTC
CASSPGRGATQYF
>TRBJ2-1|large|-|TRBV6-1
TGTGCCAGCAGTGAAGCGGAGGAGGCCTACAATGAGCAGTTCTTC
CASSEAEEAYNEQFF
>TRBJ2-7|-|-|TRBV18
TGTGCCAGCCCACCACCGGCAGGGCAGGTATCCTACGAGCAGCACTTC
CASPPPAGQVSYEQHF
>TRBJ1-1|medium-sized|-|TRBV20-1
TGCAGTGCTAGAGCGCCCGGGGAGAGCACTGAAGCTTTCTTT
CSARAPGESTEAFF
>TRBJ2-1|medium-sized|-|TRBV20-1
TGCAGTGCTAGAGATCTCAGGACTACCGGGTTGTCCAATGAGCAGTTCTTC
CSARDLRTTGLSNEQFF
>TRBJ2-1|-|TRBD2|TRBV24-1
TGCGCCACCAGCCCTAGCGGGAGCGGTGAGCAGTTCTTC
CATSPSGSGEQFF
>TRBJ2-1|medium-sized|-|TRBV20-1
TGCAGCGGGTTGGAAGGCGGGACCTACAATGAGCAGTTCTTC
CSGLEGGTYNEQFF
>TRBJ2-1|medium-sized|TRBD2|TRBV20-1
TGCAGTGCTAGAGATCTAAGCGGGAGGGCCCGAAATGAGCAGTTCTTC
CSARDLSGRARNEQFF
>TRBJ1-1|medium-sized|-|TRBV7-2
TGTGCCAGCAGCTTAGCCGCCTCATTGGACACTGAAGCTTTCTTT
CASSLAASLDTEAFF
>TRBJ1-6|-|-|TRBV2
TGCGCCAGCATATACGCAGATTCACCCCTCCGCTTT
CASIYADSPLRF
>TRBJ1-2|medium-sized|-|TRBV20-1
TGCAGTGCTCCAGATAACTATGGCTACACCTTC
CSAPDNYGYTF
>TRBJ1-1|-|TRBD1|TRBV2
TGTGCCAGCGGCGGACAGGGAAGGACCGAAGCTTTCTTT
CASGGQGRTEAFF
>TRBJ2-7|medium-sized|TRBD1|TRBV3-1
TGTGCCAGCAGCCCAAGGGACAGGGCCTACGAGCAGTACTTC
CASSPRDRAYEQYF
>TRBJ1-1|medium-sized|-|TRBV20-1
TGCAGTGCTAGAGATCTCGGGGGCCAGGGCACTGAAGCTTTCTTT
CSARDLGGQGTEAFF
>TRBJ1-5|medium-sized|-|TRBV12-3/TRBV12-4
TGTGCCAGCAGTTTCGGGCGGATTAGCAATCAGCCCCAGCATTTT
CASSFGRISNQPQHF
>TRBJ2-7|-|-|TRBV11-2
TGTGCCAGCAGCCTACGCCGGGGATACGAGCAGTACTTC
CASSLRRGYEQYF
>TRBJ1-5|-|-|TRBV7-2
TGTGCCAGCAGCTTACTTCAGAATCAGCCCCAGCGTTTT
CASSLLQNQPQRF
>TRBJ1-2|-|TRBD1|TRBV3-1
TGTGCCAGCAGCCAAGATCGGGGGACAGGATTCAACTATGGCTACACCTTT
CASSQDRGTGFNYGYTF
>TRBJ2-1|-|-|TRBV24-1
TGTGCCACCAGTGATGCGAGGTTCCATGAGCAGTTCTTC
CATSDARFHEQFF
>TRBJ2-3|medium-sized|TRBD1|TRBV4-1
TGCGCCAGCAGCCAAGATGACAGGGGAACAGATACGCAGTATTTT
CASSQDDRGTDTQYF
>TRBJ2-1|large|TRBD1|TRBV20-1
TGCAGTGCTAGTGCACCGGGACAGGGTCGCAATGAGCAGTTCTTC
CSASAPGQGRNEQFF
>TRBJ1-2|-|TRBD1|TRBV5-5
TGTGCCAGCAGTTGGGCCGGGACAGACTATGGCTACACCTTC
CASSWAGTDYGYTF
>TRBJ2-7|-|-|TRBV3-1
TGTGCCAGCAGCCAATCGTCCCGCGAGCAGTACTTC
CASSQSSREQYF
>TRBJ1-5|-|-|TRBV7-2
-
CASSLVAGGNQPQHF
>TRBJ2-3|-|-|TRBV18
TGTACCAGCTCACCACCTGGGCGGGGATGGGGCACAGATACGCAGTATTTT
CTSSPPGRGWGTDTQYF
>TRBJ2-5|medium-sized|TRBD1|TRBV28
TGTGCCAGCAGACTAGACAGGGCAAGGGAGACCCAGTACTTC
CASRLDRARETQYF
>TRBJ1-2|medium-sized|TRBD1|TRBV15
TGTGCCACCAGCGGCAGCGACAGGGTAGTTGGCTACACCTTC
CATSGSDRVVGYTF
>TRBJ2-2|few|-|TRBV3-1
TGTGCCAGCAGCCCGTCAACGATACCTTCTAGGGAGCTGTTTTTT
CASSPSTIPSRELFF
>TRBJ1-1|-|-|TRBV6-6
TGTGCCAGCAGTTTACAGAGGGGATCGTACACTGAGGCTTTCTTT
CASSLQRGSYTEAFF
>TRBJ2-1|medium-sized|-|TRBV11-1
TGTGCCAGCAGCCATCGCGCGTGGAATGAGCAGTTCTTC
CASSHRAWNEQFF
>TRBJ1-1|medium-sized|-|TRBV18
TGTGCCAGCTCGTTAAACGGCGGCGGCACTGAAGCTTTCTTT
CASSLNGGGTEAFF
>TRBJ1-6|medium-sized|-|TRBV4-1
TGCGCCAGCAGCCAAGGGCGGAATAATTCACCCCTCCACTTT
CASSQGRNNSPLHF
>TRBJ2-2|medium-sized|TRBD2|TRBV5-1
TGCGCCAGCAGCTCGGGACTACTCCTCTCGAACACCGGGGAGCTGTTTTTT
CASSSGLLLSNTGELFF
>TRBJ2-1|-|-|TRBV14
TGTGCCAGCAGCCCCCCGAGGTCCAGGGAGGATGAGCAGTTCTTC
CASSPPRSREDEQFF
>TRBJ1-6|few|-|TRBV30
TGTGCCTGGAGTGCGCCCGGGACGATGAATTCACCCCTCCACTTT
CAWSAPGTMNSPLHF
>TRBJ2-1|-|-|TRBV20-1
TGCAGTGCCAGCCCATGGAGGCCCTCCTACAATGAGCAGTTTTTC
CSASPWRPSYNEQFF
>TRBJ1-5|medium-sized|-|TRBV18
TGTGCCAGCTCGCCGACAGAAAATCAGCCCCAGCATTTT
CASSPTENQPQHF
>TRBJ2-1|many|-|TRBV19
TGTGCCAGTAATGATGGGGGTTACAATGAGCAGTTCTTC
CASNDGGYNEQFF
>TRBJ2-7|medium-sized|-|TRBV19
TGTGCCAGTAGTACTCGCGGGGCAACTTCCTACGAGCAGTACTTC
CASSTRGATSYEQYF
>TRBJ1-1|large|-|TRBV6-1
TGTGCCAGCAGTGAAGCACGATTGGGAGCTTTCTTT
CASSEARLGAFF